This T cell receptor beta chain is from a study of T-cell memory formation after mild COVID-19. To note about this clonotype: Its antigen is undetermined.

The 5'RACE method, run with constant-segment primers, produced TCR alpha and TCR beta cDNA libraries (carrying sample barcodes and UMIs). One entry per CDR3 protein results from TCRdb running MiXCR on the 5' RACE reads. This table has 200,000 to 250,000 distinct CDR3 sequences, around 9.1% appearing once. This CDR3 is built from 14 residues. In germline, CDR1 is DFQATT, CDR2 SNEGSKA (reference sequence). V lost 0 bases and J lost 1, with 9 bases in between. Study conclusions and caveats: Clonal second-wave expansions that peaked on day 37 had unconfirmed SARS-CoV-2 specificity. Pre-infection memory showed some responding clones, and this suggested that cross-reactive memory joined.

This clonotype originated in a young man who had mild COVID-19 (a few samples of this study predate the infection). Cell type and time point are not known. The sequenced material came from PBMCs or a T cell subset sorted from them (not recorded which). V usage is TRBV20-1 and J usage is TRBJ2-5, with D possibly TRBD2 on 5 matching bases. The CDR3 region is CSARDSATQETQYF. The CDR3, as DNA: TGCAGTGCTAGAGATAGCGCTACCCAAGAGACCCAGTACTTC.